A selection of T cell receptor beta chains follows, all from one sample in a study of T cell responses to AZD1222 COVID-19 vaccine. TCRdb keeps only in-frame clones here, not all; method: immunoSEQ multiplex PCR. The table shows 79,000 or so clones, with roughly 87% occurring only once. The material was peripheral blood, obtained 28 days after the second AZD1222 dose. Receptor source: an adult who received the AZD1222 COVID-19 vaccine. The CDR3 runs from the conserved cysteine through the conserved F or W. Fields, in order: clone size, J gene, V gene, D gene, CDR3 protein, CDR3 DNA. A D gene is named only where the DNA matches it firmly. Where a row states a size, it is once, few, many or the class of an expanded clone; other rows omit it.

. | TRBJ1-1 | TRBV7-4 | TRBD1 | CASSQGQETIYSEAFF | TGTGCCAGCAGCCAAGGACAGGAGACGATATACTCTGAAGCTTTCTTT
few | TRBJ1-6 | TRBV6-4 | TRBD1 | CASSDSGQGNSPLHF | TGTGCCAGCAGTGACTCGGGACAGGGTAATTCACCCCTCCACTTT
. | TRBJ2-5 | TRBV20-1 | . | CSASKVADKETQYF | TGCAGTGCTAGTAAGGTAGCTGATAAAGAGACCCAGTACTTC
. | TRBJ2-3 | TRBV27 | . | CASSFRDTTDTQYF | TGTGCCAGCAGTTTTCGGGACACTACAGATACGCAGTATTTT
. | TRBJ2-3 | TRBV10-1 | TRBD2 | CATAPAGALGDTQYF | TGCGCCACAGCTCCAGCGGGGGCGTTGGGTGATACGCAGTATTTT
. | TRBJ1-5 | TRBV20-1 | . | CSASSGPFNQPQHF | TGCAGTGCTAGTAGCGGGCCCTTCAATCAGCCCCAGCATTTT
. | TRBJ1-1 | TRBV14 | . | CASSQGPGTLNTEAFF | TGTGCCAGCAGCCAAGGCCCAGGGACACTGAACACTGAAGCTTTCTTT
. | TRBJ1-5 | TRBV19 | . | CASRQNLQPQHF | TGTGCCAGTAGACAAAACCTTCAGCCCCAGCATTTT
once | TRBJ2-1 | TRBV7-3 | . | CASSLTGVEQFF | TGTGCCAGCAGCCTAACCGGGGTCGAGCAGTTCTTC
. | TRBJ2-3 | TRBV3-1/TRBV3-2 | TRBD1 | CASSGNRGDTQYF | TGTGCCAGCAGCGGAAACAGGGGGGATACGCAGTATTTT
. | TRBJ1-5 | TRBV7-7 | TRBD1 | CASSLGDREDQPQHF | TGTGCTAGCAGCTTAGGGGACAGGGAGGATCAGCCCCAGCATTTT
. | TRBJ2-7 | TRBV10-3 | TRBD1 | CAISESAGGGYEQYF | TGTGCCATCAGTGAGTCTGCAGGGGGCGGGTACGAGCAGTACTTC
. | TRBJ1-2 | TRBV29-1 | . | CSAEVGLEDYGYTF | TGCAGCGCCGAAGTAGGATTGGAGGACTATGGCTACACCTTC
. | TRBJ2-7 | TRBV4-1 | . | CASSREGIIYEQYF | TGCGCCAGCAGCCGAGAGGGGATAATCTACGAGCAGTACTTC
. | TRBJ2-1 | TRBV7-6 | . | CASSAIEGGSYNEQFF | TGTGCCAGCAGTGCGATAGAAGGGGGCTCCTACAATGAGCAGTTCTTC
. | TRBJ1-2 | TRBV24-1 | . | CATSDLEGQGYTF | TGTGCCACCAGTGATTTGGAAGGACAAGGCTACACCTTC
. | TRBJ2-3 | TRBV9 | . | CASNGARGAGDTQYF | TGTGCCAGCAATGGAGCTAGGGGGGCCGGAGATACGCAGTATTTT
. | TRBJ2-2 | TRBV5-6 | . | CASSLNPGANTGELFF | TGTGCCAGCAGCTTGAACCCGGGGGCTAACACCGGGGAGCTGTTTTTT
. | TRBJ1-2 | TRBV6-1 | . | CASSEGGENYGYTF | TGTGCCAGCAGTGAAGGGGGGGAGAACTATGGCTACACCTTC
. | TRBJ1-1 | TRBV4-2 | . | CASSQDPGVGAFF | TGTGCCAGCAGCCAAGACCCAGGGGTCGGAGCTTTCTTT